The entry below gives a single TCR beta chain sequence along with its context. Its antigen remains unknown. The time point: week 47, end of study. Alongside topical imiquimod, each dose of vaccine comprised 300 ug of mutant IDH1 20-mer peptide. This record belongs to a study of a mutant IDH1 vaccine in newly diagnosed glioma. The data were produced by immunoSEQ multiplex PCR, yet TCRdb's version contains in-frame clones alone and is incomplete. The sample lists around 84,000 clones, roughly four fifths occurring once. Germline V gene sequence: CDR1 SQVTM, CDR2 ANQGSEA. CDR3 size: 12 residues. Trimming shortened V by 3 bases and J by 9 bases, and 15 bases separated the two germline ends.

The TCR was taken from a middle-aged man with glioma. V gene TRBV29-1 combines with J gene TRBJ2-7, with D perhaps matching TRBD1 (6 bases). Sequencing was performed on PBMCs, taken from a glioma patient whose treatment included an IDH1 peptide vaccine. CDR3 DNA: TGCAGCGTTGAGGATGATGGACAGAGGCAGTACTTC. This translates into CSVEDDGQRQYF.